This T cell receptor (beta chain) is drawn from a study of T cell responses to AZD1222 COVID-19 vaccine. On this clone itself: What it recognizes is unknown.

Study-level findings and limits: Compared with day 0, the breadth and depth of the Spike-specific TCR repertoire rose significantly after two doses of AZD1222. The sample set comprised mostly white British donors with more females, and clonal diversity was possibly underestimated. Only a handful of AZD1222 recipients, several in all, had baseline seropositivity.

The data were produced by immunoSEQ multiplex PCR, yet TCRdb's version contains in-frame clones alone and is incomplete. The sample holds approximately 180,000 clones, 80% to 95% seen once. Here the sequenced sample was peripheral blood, taken 28 days after the second dose of the MenACWY control vaccine. This TCR was recovered from an adult who received the MenACWY meningococcal vaccine as a control.

CDR3 amino acids: CASSLRPTGMGNQPQHF. The CDR3 DNA reads TGCGCCAGCAGCTTGCGCCCCACAGGGATGGGGAATCAGCCCCAGCATTTT. V gene TRBV5-1 combines with J gene TRBJ1-5; D is possibly TRBD1 (6 bases). The CDR3 is 17 amino acids. CDR1 and CDR2 (germline): SGHRS, YFSETQ. Trimming shortened V by 1 base and J by 4 bases, and 18 bases separated the two germline ends.